The T cell receptor (beta chain) described here comes from a study of blood T cell repertoires in COVID-19. This CDR3 has 16 residues. CDR1 SSHAT and CDR2 FNYEAQ come from the germline V gene (reference sequence). Trimming removed 5 bases from V and 5 bases from J; junction bases left unmatched: 5. This clone was counted a single time. Libraries were prepared by immunoSEQ multiplex PCR; TCRdb keeps only in-frame clonotypes and omits some of them. The data contain about 100,000 clones, about 80% of them singletons. The gene calls are TRBV7-7 and TRBJ2-2, with 13 bases identical to TRBD2. Sequenced input: peripheral blood. The source is a woman in her 70s with acute or convalescent COVID-19. CDR3 region: CASSPRTSGGTGELFF. DNA of the CDR3: TGTGCCAGCAGCCCCAGGACTAGCGGGGGAACCGGGGAGCTGTTTTTT.